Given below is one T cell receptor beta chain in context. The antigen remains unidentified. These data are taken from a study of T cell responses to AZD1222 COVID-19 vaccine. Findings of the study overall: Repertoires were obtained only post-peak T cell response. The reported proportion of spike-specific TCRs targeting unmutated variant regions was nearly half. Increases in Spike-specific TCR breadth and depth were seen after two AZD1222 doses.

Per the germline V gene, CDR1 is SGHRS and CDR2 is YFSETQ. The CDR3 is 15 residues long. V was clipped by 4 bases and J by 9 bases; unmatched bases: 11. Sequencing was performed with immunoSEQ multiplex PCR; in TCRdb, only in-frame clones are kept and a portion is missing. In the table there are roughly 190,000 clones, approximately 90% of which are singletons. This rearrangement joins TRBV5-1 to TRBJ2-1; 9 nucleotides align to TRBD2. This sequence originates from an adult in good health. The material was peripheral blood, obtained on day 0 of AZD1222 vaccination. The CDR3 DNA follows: TGCGCCAGCAGCATCGGGACTAGCATCCGGACTGAGCAGTTCTTC. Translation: CASSIGTSIRTEQFF.